The text below deals with one T cell receptor (beta chain). This clone was observed a handful of times. There is no known antigen for this receptor. One base away there is no much larger clone; base qualities are not given. This specimen belongs to a study of T cell changes during pregnancy in multiple sclerosis (dated by TCRdb to 2018 to 2020). Broadly, across the study: Changes in the T cell repertoire over the course of pregnancy were examined in this study in women with multiple sclerosis.

To prepare the library, the immunoSEQ multiplex PCR assay was applied. TCRdb's version of the immuneACCESS table is confined to in-frame rearrangements and falls short of the full clone set. An unresolved V gene accounts for under half of the shortfall where checked; the remainder is of unknown origin. The sample yields about 100,000 clones; approximately 90% were counted once. The top ten hold more than 0.95% of the sample. The germline V gene (reference sequence) specifies SGHKS as CDR1 and YYEKEE as CDR2. CDR3 length: 16 amino acids, cysteine to phenylalanine. This entry keeps only the CDR3 DNA: 48 bases, framed from base 1. V trim: 5 bases; J trim: 5 bases; unmatched bases: 9.

This chain joins TRBV5-5 to TRBJ2-2, with 10 bases in between that match TRBD2. The receptor was isolated from a female donor with multiple sclerosis, enrolled in a pregnancy study. Sequenced here: peripheral blood, sampled in the second trimester of pregnancy. The sequenced DNA: TGTGCCAGCAGTCGGAGCGGGGGGGCAGGGACCGGGGAGCTGTTTTTT. This sequence encodes CASSRSGGAGTGELFF.